This T cell receptor beta chain derives from a study of cytomegalovirus exposure and HLA in healthy donors (dated by TCRdb to the late 2010s). As for the study more broadly: According to an earlier analysis of 450 to 650 of the donors, 150 million to 200 million T cells yielded some 110 million unique TCR beta sequences and around 280 Gb of sequence data. Of the 300 to 500 genotyped donors, over 80% were placed in the genetic ancestry cluster associated with self-reported Caucasian donors. Typing coverage differed by locus: A, B, C, DRB1 and DQB1 were typed in about 629-630 donors, DQA1 in 500 to 550, DPA1 in around 580, and DPB1 in just under 480. Rather than drawing on any new phenotypic data, the later analysis identified candidate immune exposures from TCR beta sequences and the way those sequences occurred across donors. Across some 400 genotyped donors of the cohort, an average of about 240,000 unique TCR beta nucleotide sequences per donor were sequenced, and approximately 19% of those sequences were non-productive. An earlier analysis of around 580 of the donors used high-throughput TCR beta sequencing to judge whether each TCR beta V gene segment behaved as functional or pseudogenic. Approximately 300 gigabases of sequencing data and 70 million to 100 million unique TCR sequences made up an early release that covered 500 to 700 HLA-typed donors. The aim of the study was to test whether cataloging public T cell receptors could identify signatures of past pathogen exposure. Because of strong linkage in the cohort, a handful of DR-DQ haplotypes were treated as single units for association and clustering. To predict cytomegalovirus infection status, the study combined high-throughput TCR immunosequencing, statistical association of individual TCRs with disease status, and machine learning. Donor age, sex, ethnicity and CMV serostatus were compiled together with the repertoire data. All discovery cohort repertoires had been generated on a single sequencing platform. HLA typing covered class I and class II loci at four-digit resolution. A separate validation cohort of approximately 120 different subjects was used in addition to the approximately 700-subject first cohort. In a later genetic analysis, genome-wide SNP genotypes for about 60% of the 666 donors were used, and that subset was treated as a discovery cohort. The study used immunosequencing to profile the T cell repertoires of 666 subjects and linked those repertoires to cytomegalovirus serostatus. A later analysis re-analyzed previously published TCR beta repertoires from 666 donors and added high-resolution HLA genotyping to study TCR occurrence patterns.

In the case of this clone: Its antigen is currently not known. Per-nucleotide qualities are absent, and no much larger clonotype sits a single base away.

The library was obtained by the immunoSEQ multiplex PCR assay. For the multiplex PCR, a mixture combining 60 forward primers for TCR Vbeta segments and 13 reverse primers for TCR Jbeta segments was used. The CDR3 region of rearranged TCR beta genes was amplified from genomic DNA with a multiplex PCR assay. The amplified TCR beta libraries were sequenced on the Illumina HiSeq System as 87-base-pair reads. The authors' analysis ran thus. Across the 670 or so repertoires, a later analysis counted 78 million or so unique TCR beta chains, 8.5 million to 12 million of which were shared by at least two donors. Raw reads were error-corrected and collapsed into unique sequences by a nearest-neighbor algorithm in which closely related sequences were merged to remove PCR and sequencing errors. CDR3 sequences were aligned to IMGT reference sequences to assign V, D and J gene segments. For a sequence to be retained, a match of at least six nucleotides to both a V gene segment and a J gene segment was required. Rearrangements were classified as productive when the CDR3 lacked stop codons and remained in frame with V and J, and all other rearrangements were classified as non-productive. Following IMGT convention, CDR3 was defined as the stretch from the second conserved V-encoded cysteine up to the conserved J-encoded phenylalanine. The earlier analysis of about 530 of the donors excluded any sequence lacking an unambiguous match to a single V gene segment. In an earlier analysis of 500 to 750 of the donors, V segments were called functional above 56.7% productive rearrangements and were called segregating when the between-donor standard deviation exceeded 5%. To diagnose cytomegalovirus status from the catalog of TCR beta chain sequences, a statistical classification framework was built. A later analysis assigned V and J genes by comparing TCR nucleotide sequences with IMGT/GENE-DB human TR gene sequences. Using the TCRdist pipeline, a later analysis assigned CDR3 sequences along with most-parsimonious VDJ recombination scenarios. In a later analysis, each TCR beta chain was defined by its CDR3 amino acid sequence together with its V-gene family, and reads without a unique V-gene family were excluded. To address suspected cross-contamination and a sequencing artifact, a later analysis removed a few hundred highly shared, low-generation-probability nucleotide sequences. In a later analysis, a clonal expansion index was calculated for each public chain from normalized within-repertoire ranks of inferred template counts. Generation probabilities in a later analysis came from a VDJ recombination model fitted to out-of-frame rearrangements, and those results were checked against IGoR. In a later analysis, TCR-TCR, TCR-HLA and TCR-CMV co-occurrence was scored with hypergeometric tests, and a repertoire-size bias correction was applied to TCR pairs. False discovery rates were estimated in a later analysis by permuting HLA or CMV assignments 20 times. In a later analysis, co-occurring TCRs were grouped using DBSCAN, and TCRdist sequence similarity was added for clustering within HLA-allele-positive subsets. Repertoires with fewer than 30,000 or more than 120,000 public chains, plus five repertoires with anomalous nucleotide sharing, were excluded from co-occurrence clustering. Not all clones reach the TCRdb copy of this immuneACCESS table, which keeps in-frame sequences only. Checked studies attribute under half of the gap to unresolved V genes and leave the rest unexplained. That table supplies the V and J calls and clone size; D and trimming were determined from the DNA. The sample data list approximately 69,000 clones, and 60% to 80% of these were observed just once. About 24% of the sample comes from the top ten.

The cohort consisted of some 670 healthy bone marrow donors. At the time of sampling, all cohort members were nominally healthy, though unrecorded immune exposures were likely present. The donor was CMV seropositive and belonged to the group of 250 to 300 seropositive cohort members. Each donor provided a peripheral blood sample, and peripheral blood mononuclear cells were used for TCR beta sequencing. The Qiagen DNeasy Blood Extraction Kit was used to extract genomic DNA from the blood cell samples. Broader findings and caveats from the paper: While some public TCRs were present in many individuals, most TCR sequences turned up only very rarely across donors. Because HLA typing was missing for some donors at each locus, association tests included only the typed subset. The earlier analysis of approximately 590 of the donors excluded roughly 16 rarely observed V segments, including chromosome 9 orphons, because counts were too low. Roughly uniform sequencing depth across donors was assumed in presence/absence analyses, although this assumption may not hold. A later analysis found that most CMV-associated TCR beta chains appeared HLA-restricted, with HLA associations seemingly driven largely by CMV exposure. Cytomegalovirus status was reported to be diagnosed by the classifier with high specificity and sensitivity in both the original and validation cohorts. It was suggested by the authors that the approach could potentially be generalized to other disease states and immunological phenotypes. In a later analysis, several top co-occurrence clusters were reported to appear linked to parvovirus B19, influenza, CMV and Epstein-Barr virus. A further reported finding was that TCR beta sequences accurately predicted the HLA-A and HLA-B alleles for most subjects in the first cohort. In a later genetic analysis, a missense DCLRE1C variant was associated with V-gene and J-gene trimming of TCR beta chains, and the association was replicated in an independent cohort. In vitro tests confirmed that a few of the cytomegalovirus-associated TCR beta chains recognize cytomegalovirus antigens. According to a later analysis, TCR association rates differed among HLA loci, with DRB1 alleles showing the most associated TCRs and HLA-C alleles showing the fewest. In a later genetic analysis, fewer N-insertions in productive TCRs were reported among donors in an Asian-associated ancestry cluster than the roughly 640-donor mean. This cohort had only TCR beta chains sequenced, and the lack of alpha or paired-chain data limited which features could be detected. The sequencing pipeline was judged likely to have produced a cluster of highly shared sequence variants as a technical artifact. Assigning TCR associations to individual alleles was difficult when HLA alleles, especially DR and DQ, strongly co-occurred. In a later analysis, more than 15,000 TCR beta sequences were associated with specific HLA alleles at a false discovery rate of 0.05. In a later analysis, HLA-associated TCR beta chains showed more clonal expansion and lower generation probabilities than non-associated chains that were equally common. In an earlier analysis of approximately 590 of the donors, most TCR beta V segments appeared in productive rearrangements about 87% or about 30% of the time, broadly matching IMGT annotations. In the study, approximately 160 TCR beta chains were listed as associated with cytomegalovirus. For the cohort, immune exposure information was limited to CMV serostatus. Linkage disequilibrium might explain the correlated functional status among segregating V segments, but an unknown experimental factor could not be ruled out.

The source of this sequence is a woman aged 25-40 years in good health and CMV-seropositive. Source material: PBMCs.

The nucleotide sequence reads TGTGCCAGCACAGCCAGGGTGGGCGAGCAGTACTTC. Protein translation: CASTARVGEQYF. The sequence joins TRBV10-3 to TRBJ2-7, and TRBD1 may be the D gene, going by 5 matching bases. The germline V gene yields ENHRY for CDR1 and SYGVKD for CDR2. The CDR3 measures 12 amino acids from cysteine to phenylalanine. Here the CDR3 DNA is all that survives: 36 bases in frame from base 1. V drops 10 bases and J drops 6 bases, leaving 16 bases in between.